The 22 T cell receptor beta chains below were found in one sample sequenced in a study of blood T cell repertoires in COVID-19. Assay used: immunoSEQ multiplex PCR; TCRdb lists only in-frame clones, some missing. The table records 15,000 to 20,000 clones, less than 90% of them present only once. The sample consisted of peripheral blood. The receptors come from a woman over 75 with COVID-19, enrolled during active disease.

This clone was seen only once. The chain employs TRBV18 and TRBJ2-1; 8 nucleotides agree with TRBD2. The V gene's germline CDR1 is KGHSH and CDR2 LQKENI. J lost 0 bases, V lost 0 bases, and 4 bases had no gene match. This CDR3 is built from 17 residues. CDR3 nucleotide sequence: TGTGCCAGCTCACCACCGAAGCGGGAGAGCTCCTACAATGAGCAGTTCTTC. Its translation: CASSPPKRESSYNEQFF.

This chain uses TRBV2 with TRBJ1-5; D possibly corresponds to TRBD1 (6 bases). Germline V gene data show CDR1 as SNHLY and CDR2 as FYNNEI. This CDR3 spans 14 amino acids. V dropped 3 bases and J dropped 4 bases, with 10 bases sitting between them. In DNA form, the CDR3 reads TGTGCCAGCAGTGACAGGGGATGGAATCAGCCCCAGCATTTT. The encoded protein is CASSDRGWNQPQHF.

This rearrangement joins TRBV5-4 to TRBJ2-3, with 9 bases aligning to TRBD2. V lost 7 bases and J lost 1; bases outside the gene matches: 4. Germline V gene sequence: CDR1 SGHNT, CDR2 YYREEE (reference sequence). CDR3 length: 14 residues. This CDR3 is CASGGRGRTDTQYF. DNA for the CDR3: TGTGCCAGCGGCGGGAGGGGGCGCACAGATACGCAGTATTTT.

The chain carries TRBV20-1 and TRBJ2-2; possible D gene TRBD2, 6 bases. With 3 bases removed from V and 3 bases from J, the gap between germline ends came to 11 bases. Germline CDR1 and CDR2: DFQATT and SNEGSKA (reference sequence). This CDR3 has 14 residues. The CDR3: CSASGGADTGELFF. CDR3 in DNA: TGCAGTGCTAGTGGCGGGGCGGACACCGGGGAGCTGTTTTTT.

This clone has only a few counts. DNA of the CDR3: TGTGCCAGCAGCCAGGTAGGGACTAGTCTCTCCGAGCAGTACTTC. Translating it yields CASSQVGTSLSEQYF. V usage is TRBV7-2 and J usage is TRBJ2-7; 8 bases match TRBD2. The trim removed 5 bases at V and 6 bases at J, leaving 12 bases unmatched. This CDR3 has 15 amino acids. Germline-derived CDR1 and CDR2 are SGHTA and FQGNSA.

This chain links TRBV6-5 with TRBJ2-7; 7 bases are a match to TRBD1. There are 14 residues in the CDR3. The V gene's germline CDR1 is MNHEY and CDR2 SVGAGI. After removal of 6 bases from V and 4 bases from J, the junction contained 9 bases not matched to a gene. The CDR3 spells CASRGTETHYEQYF. CDR3 in DNA: TGTGCCAGCAGGGGGACAGAGACCCATTACGAGCAGTACTTC.

The chain carries TRBV9 and TRBJ2-4, with unresolved D. Germline lookup yields CDR1 SGDLS and CDR2 YYNGEE. The ends were cut back, 0 bases at V and 7 bases at J, with 11 bases in the middle. CDR3 length: 14 residues. Here the CDR3 reads CASSVAVTENIQYF. DNA for the CDR3: TGTGCCAGCAGCGTAGCTGTAACTGAGAACATTCAGTACTTC.

V is TRBV21-1 and J is TRBJ1-1. TRBV21-1 is listed as a pseudogene. This CDR3 is 16 amino acids long. CDR3 DNA: TGTGCCAGCAGCAAAATGGAGATGGGGGGGAACACTGAAGCTTTCTTT. Residues: CASSKMEMGGNTEAFF.

The rearrangement links TRBV12-3 or TRBV12-4 to TRBJ1-6; no firm D call. V lost 6 bases and J 3 bases, leaving 3 bases between the germline ends. The CDR3 runs 12 residues. The CDR3 region is CASSGYNSPLHF. The CDR3, as DNA: TGTGCCAGCAGCGGCTATAATTCACCCCTCCACTTT.

This sequence joins TRBV11-2 and TRBJ2-1, with TRBD2 matching over 10 bases. Per germline, CDR1 SGHAT and CDR2 FQNNGV. The V segment lost 4 bases and the J segment 6 bases; nucleotides outside the gene matches: 6. CDR3 length equals 15 residues. The CDR3 protein is CASSSRTSGGNEQFF. CDR3 DNA sequence: TGTGCCAGCAGCTCTCGGACTAGCGGAGGCAATGAGCAGTTCTTC.

In DNA, the CDR3 is TGTGCCAGCAGCTCCCTCGGAGGGGGCAAAACCGGGGAGCTGTTTTTT. Translated: CASSSLGGGKTGELFF. The chain combines TRBV11-3 with TRBJ2-2; D possibly corresponds to TRBD1 (7 bases). Trimming left V 4 bases short and J 5 bases short, with 17 bases between. The CDR3 runs 16 residues. Germline CDR1 is SGHNT and CDR2 is YENEEA.

The J gene is TRBJ1-2, the V gene TRBV9; D unresolved. CDR1 and CDR2 from the germline V gene are SGDLS and YYNGEE. V was trimmed by 3 bases and J by 6 bases, leaving 21 bases between them. The length of the CDR3 is 16 residues. CDR3 nucleotides: TGTGCCAGCAGCGCACCGAACAAGGCGGGGAAAGATGGCTACACCTTC. It yields the protein CASSAPNKAGKDGYTF.

J is TRBJ2-7 and V is TRBV29-1, with 7 nucleotides matching TRBD1. This CDR3 comprises 13 residues. Germline CDR1 reads SQVTM; CDR2 reads ANQGSEA. With V trimmed by 6 bases and J by 2 bases, 7 bases remained unmatched. Written as DNA, the CDR3 is TGCAGCGTGTGCCCAGGGACAGCCTACGAGCAGTACTTC. Translating gives CSVCPGTAYEQYF.

The V and J genes are TRBV12-3 or TRBV12-4 and TRBJ2-3, with D perhaps matching TRBD2 (5 bases). There are 13 residues in the CDR3. The V and J ends lost 3 bases and 8 bases respectively, with 12 bases between them. The CDR3 protein is CASSFGGSGTQYF. The CDR3 DNA sequence: TGTGCCAGCAGTTTCGGAGGATCTGGTACGCAGTATTTT.

The rearrangement joins TRBV11-2 to TRBJ2-7, with TRBD2 matching over 10 bases. Germline V gene sequence: CDR1 SGHAT, CDR2 FQNNGV. V trimming: 3 bases; J trimming: 6 bases; junction bases outside the gene matches: 11. This CDR3 is 16 amino acids long. This CDR3 reads CASSFTNLAGVLEQYF. The CDR3 region has the DNA TGTGCCAGCAGCTTCACCAACCTAGCGGGAGTACTCGAGCAGTACTTC.

The rearrangement links TRBV28 to TRBJ1-3; 9 positions agree with TRBD1. Germline V gene sequence: CDR1 MDHEN, CDR2 SYDVKM. J gave up 5 bases and V 4 bases, and 12 bases lay outside the gene matches. There are 17 residues in the CDR3. The chain's CDR3 is CASSSLRRTGVRNTIYF. As DNA, the CDR3 is TGTGCCAGCAGTTCCCTCCGACGGACAGGGGTTAGAAACACCATATATTTT.

The chain carries TRBV5-5 and TRBJ1-4; tentatively, D is TRBD1 (5 bases). The CDR3 is made up of 12 amino acids. From germline, CDR1 is SGHKS and CDR2 YYEKEE (reference sequence). Trimming removed 1 base from V and 8 bases from J, with 6 bases in between. The CDR3 region is CASSLWGEKLFF. The CDR3 nucleotides read TGTGCCAGCAGCTTGTGGGGCGAAAAACTGTTTTTT. Looking up the rest from reference TRBV5-5 and TRBJ1-4 gives the full variable domain: DAGVTQSPTHLIKTRGQQVTLRCSPISGHKSVSWYQQVLGQGPQFIFQYYEKEERGRGNFPDRFSARQFPNYSSELNVNALLLGDSALYLCASSLWGEKLFFGSGTQLSVL.

The V gene is TRBV3-1 (or the pseudogene TRBV3-2), the J gene TRBJ1-2; perhaps TRBD1 as D (5 bases). There are 14 residues in the CDR3. Germline assignment: CDR1 LGHDT and CDR2 YNNKEL (reference sequence). Trimming removed 0 bases at V and 7 bases at J, with 12 bases between. The CDR3 coding sequence is TGTGCCAGCAGCCAAGATTATAGGGGAGGTGGCTACACCTTC. Translating gives CASSQDYRGGGYTF.

The chain couples TRBV7-2 to TRBJ1-6; no clear D. CDR1 is SGHTA, CDR2 FQGNSA, per germline. The V end lost 5 bases, the J end lost 5 bases, and 13 bases lay between the germline ends. This CDR3 region has 15 residues. The chain's CDR3 is CASSLPQFDNSPLHF. The CDR3, as DNA: TGTGCCAGCAGCCTGCCCCAGTTCGATAATTCACCCCTCCACTTT.

The chain couples TRBV6-1 to TRBJ2-3; 16 bases are shared with TRBD2. The CDR3 covers 21 residues. The germline V gene has CDR1 MNHNS and CDR2 SASEGT. The V and J ends lost 2 bases and 0 bases, in that order; junction bases with no gene match: 11. The CDR3 loop reads CASSEYPPGTSGGASTDTQYF. In DNA form, the CDR3 reads TGTGCCAGCAGTGAATACCCCCCCGGGACTAGCGGGGGGGCTAGCACAGATACGCAGTATTTT.

V gene TRBV6-2 or TRBV6-3 combines with J gene TRBJ1-1; TRBD1 agrees at 8 bases. The J segment lost 11 bases and the V segment lost 5 bases, leaving 7 bases of the junction unmatched. The CDR3 length is 12 residues. Germline V gene lookup returns CDR1 MNHEY and CDR2 SVGEGT. This chain's CDR3 is CASSRWTGRAFF. CDR3 coding DNA: TGTGCCAGCAGTCGATGGACAGGGAGGGCTTTCTTT.

V gene TRBV5-1 combines with J gene TRBJ2-5; a weak D match, TRBD1 (6 bases). Trimming took off 4 bases at V and 3 bases at J, with 10 bases between the two ends. Germline-derived CDR1 and CDR2 are SGHRS and YFSETQ. The CDR3 is 13 residues long. The CDR3 coding sequence is TGCGCCAGCAGCAGAGAGGGGGAAGAGACCCAGTACTTC. Its translation: CASSREGEETQYF.